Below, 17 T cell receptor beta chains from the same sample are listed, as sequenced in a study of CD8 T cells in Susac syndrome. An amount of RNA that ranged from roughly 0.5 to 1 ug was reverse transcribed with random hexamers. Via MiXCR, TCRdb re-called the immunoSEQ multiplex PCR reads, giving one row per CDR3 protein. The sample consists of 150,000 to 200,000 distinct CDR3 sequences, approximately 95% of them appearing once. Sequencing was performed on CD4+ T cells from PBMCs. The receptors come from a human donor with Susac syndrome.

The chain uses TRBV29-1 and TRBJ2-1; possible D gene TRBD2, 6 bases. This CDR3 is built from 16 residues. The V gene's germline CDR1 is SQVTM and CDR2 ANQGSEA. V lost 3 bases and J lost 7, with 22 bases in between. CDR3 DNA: TGCAGCGTTGACCCACCTCACGGGGGACCGACGAATGAGCAGTTCTTC. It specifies CSVDPPHGGPTNEQFF.

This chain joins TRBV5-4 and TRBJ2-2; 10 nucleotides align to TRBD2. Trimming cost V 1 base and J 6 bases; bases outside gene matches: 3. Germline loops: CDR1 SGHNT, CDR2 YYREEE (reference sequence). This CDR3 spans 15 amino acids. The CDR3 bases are TGTGCCAGCAGCTTGACTAGCGGGGAAGCCGGGGAGCTGTTTTTT. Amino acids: CASSLTSGEAGELFF.

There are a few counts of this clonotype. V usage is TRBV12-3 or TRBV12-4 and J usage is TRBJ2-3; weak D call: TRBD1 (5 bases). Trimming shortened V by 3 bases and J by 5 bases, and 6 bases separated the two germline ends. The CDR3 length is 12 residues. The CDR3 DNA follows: TGTGCCAGCAGTTTTAGGGGAGATACGCAGTATTTT. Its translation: CASSFRGDTQYF.

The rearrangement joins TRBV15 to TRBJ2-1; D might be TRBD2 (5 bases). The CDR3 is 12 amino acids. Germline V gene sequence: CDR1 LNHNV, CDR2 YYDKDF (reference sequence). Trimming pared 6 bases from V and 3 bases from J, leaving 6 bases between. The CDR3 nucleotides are TGTGCCACCAGTGGGAGCTACAATGAGCAGTTCTTC. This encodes CATSGSYNEQFF.

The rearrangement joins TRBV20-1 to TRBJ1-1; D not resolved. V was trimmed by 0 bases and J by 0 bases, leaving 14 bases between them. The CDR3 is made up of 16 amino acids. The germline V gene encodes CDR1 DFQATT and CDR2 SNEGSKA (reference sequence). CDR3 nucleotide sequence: TGCAGTGCTAGAGATTGGGGTGTGGGGATGAACACTGAAGCTTTCTTT. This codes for CSARDWGVGMNTEAFF.

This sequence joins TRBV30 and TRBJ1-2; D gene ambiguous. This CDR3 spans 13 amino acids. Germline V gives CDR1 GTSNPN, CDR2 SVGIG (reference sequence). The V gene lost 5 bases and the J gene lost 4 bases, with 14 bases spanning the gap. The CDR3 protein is CAWGPPEGYGYTF. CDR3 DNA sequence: TGTGCCTGGGGCCCTCCGGAGGGCTATGGCTACACCTTC.

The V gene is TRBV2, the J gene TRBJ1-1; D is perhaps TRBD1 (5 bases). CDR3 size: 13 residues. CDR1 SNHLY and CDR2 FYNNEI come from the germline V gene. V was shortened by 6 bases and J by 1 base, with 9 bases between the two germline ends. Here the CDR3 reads CASSKTENTEAFF. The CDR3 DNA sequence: TGTGCCAGCAGCAAGACAGAGAACACTGAAGCTTTCTTT. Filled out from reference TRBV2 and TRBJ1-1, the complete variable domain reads EPEVTQTPSHQVTQMGQEVILRCVPISNHLYFYWYRQILGQKVEFLVSFYNNEISEKSEIFDDQFSVERPDGSNFTLKIRSTKLEDSAMYFCASSKTENTEAFFGQGTRLTVV.

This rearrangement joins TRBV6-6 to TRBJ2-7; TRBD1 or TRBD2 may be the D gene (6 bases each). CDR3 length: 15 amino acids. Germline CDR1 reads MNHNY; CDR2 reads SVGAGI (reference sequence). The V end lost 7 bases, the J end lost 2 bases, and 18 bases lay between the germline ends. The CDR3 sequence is CASNGGLGGTYEQYF. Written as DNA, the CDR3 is TGTGCCAGCAACGGGGGCCTCGGAGGAACCTACGAGCAGTACTTC.

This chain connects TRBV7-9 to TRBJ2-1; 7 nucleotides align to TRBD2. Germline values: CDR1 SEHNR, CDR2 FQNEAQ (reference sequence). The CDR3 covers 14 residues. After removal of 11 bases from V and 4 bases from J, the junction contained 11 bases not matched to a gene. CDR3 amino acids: CAGHQAGLYNEQFF. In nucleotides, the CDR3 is TGTGCCGGACACCAAGCGGGGCTATACAATGAGCAGTTCTTC.

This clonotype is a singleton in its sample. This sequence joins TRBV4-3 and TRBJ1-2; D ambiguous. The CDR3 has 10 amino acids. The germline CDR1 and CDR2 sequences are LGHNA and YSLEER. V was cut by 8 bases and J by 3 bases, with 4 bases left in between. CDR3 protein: CASVDYGYTF. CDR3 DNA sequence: TGCGCCAGCGTGGACTATGGCTACACCTTC.

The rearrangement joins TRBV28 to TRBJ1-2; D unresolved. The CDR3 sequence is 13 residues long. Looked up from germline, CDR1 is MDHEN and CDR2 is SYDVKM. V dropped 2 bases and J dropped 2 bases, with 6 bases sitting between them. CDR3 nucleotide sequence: TGTGCCAGCAGTTTACGACTGAACTATGGCTACACCTTC. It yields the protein CASSLRLNYGYTF.

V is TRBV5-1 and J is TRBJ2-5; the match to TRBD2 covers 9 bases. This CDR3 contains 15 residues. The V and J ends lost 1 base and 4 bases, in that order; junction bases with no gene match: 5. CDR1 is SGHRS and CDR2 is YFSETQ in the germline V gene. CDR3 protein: CASSLQTSGGETQYF. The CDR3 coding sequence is TGCGCCAGCAGCTTGCAGACTAGCGGAGGAGAGACCCAGTACTTC.

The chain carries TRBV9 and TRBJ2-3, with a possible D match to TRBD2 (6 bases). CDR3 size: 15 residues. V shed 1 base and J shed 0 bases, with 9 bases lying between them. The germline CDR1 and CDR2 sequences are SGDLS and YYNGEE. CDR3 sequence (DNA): TGTGCCAGCAGCGTACTAGCGCGAAGCACAGATACGCAGTATTTT. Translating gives CASSVLARSTDTQYF.

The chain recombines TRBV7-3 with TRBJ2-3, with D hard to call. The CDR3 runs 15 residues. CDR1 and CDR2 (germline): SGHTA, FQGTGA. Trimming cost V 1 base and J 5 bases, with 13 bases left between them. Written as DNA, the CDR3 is TGTGCCAGCAGCTTAAATGGCCTGCAAGGAGATACGCAGTATTTT. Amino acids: CASSLNGLQGDTQYF.

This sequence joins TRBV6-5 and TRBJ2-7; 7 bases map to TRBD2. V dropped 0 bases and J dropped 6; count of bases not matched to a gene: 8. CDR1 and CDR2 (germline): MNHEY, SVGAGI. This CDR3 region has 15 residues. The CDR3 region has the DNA TGTGCCAGCAGTTACTCGGGAGGGAGCCCCTCCGAGCAGTACTTC. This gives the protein CASSYSGGSPSEQYF.

CDR3 loop: CAWSSSGIQETQYF. CDR3 bases: TGTGCCTGGAGCTCAAGCGGGATCCAAGAGACCCAGTACTTC. This chain uses TRBV30 with TRBJ2-5, with 7 bases matching TRBD2. Germline CDR1 GTSNPN, CDR2 SVGIG (reference sequence). CDR3 length: 14 residues. V was clipped by 3 bases and J by 1 base; unmatched bases: 5.

DNA for the CDR3: TGTGCCAGCACCTCGGAAAGGGCCATATATTTT. The encoded protein is CASTSERAIYF. This chain links TRBV25-1 with TRBJ1-3; no clear D. The germline CDR1 and CDR2 sequences are MGHDK and SYGVNS. The CDR3 sequence is 11 residues long. Trimming removed 7 bases at V and 11 bases at J, with 12 bases between.